This T cell receptor beta chain was recovered during a study of T cell responses to AZD1222 COVID-19 vaccine. Findings and limits, study-wide: Most donors were white British, females outnumbered males, and clonal diversity was possibly underestimated.

Worth noting for this clone: Its antigen is currently unknown.

The protocol was immunoSEQ multiplex PCR, while the TCRdb copy is restricted to in-frame clones and leaves out a portion. The table has 150,000 to 200,000 clones, about 92% seen once; the top ten hold less than 2.5%. The clonotype was recovered from an adult in good health. This specimen consisted of peripheral blood, obtained on day 0 of AZD1222 vaccination.

The CDR3 protein is CASSLGGPGEGHEQYF. In nucleotides, the CDR3 is TGTGCCAGCAGCTTAGGGGGACCGGGGGAAGGGCACGAGCAGTACTTC. The chain recombines TRBV7-3 with TRBJ2-7, with D tentatively TRBD2 (6 bases). The CDR3 has 16 residues. V lost 2 bases, J lost 5 bases, and 19 bases lay in between. Germline V lookup: CDR1 SGHTA, CDR2 FQGTGA.